These 26 T cell receptor beta chains originate from one sample sequenced in a study of shared clonotypes between healthy human individuals. Profiled with immunoSEQ multiplex PCR; TCRdb holds only in-frame clones, not every one. The data hold 2 million to 2.5 million clones, with approximately 93% observed a single time. Input material: naive CD4+ T cells from PBMCs. The subset denotes: CD45RA+ positively selected. The receptors come from a man between 18 and 29 years old in good health. Some clones in this sample may be carry-over from other donors' samples.

This chain joins TRBV28 and TRBJ1-2; D is ambiguous. This CDR3 is built from 14 residues. The germline gives CDR1 MDHEN, CDR2 SYDVKM. V shed 11 bases and J shed 7 bases, with 23 bases lying between them. The DNA of the CDR3 is TGTGCCTGCCACGGAGGGCCCACTTCGGGTGGCTACACCTTC. This translates into CACHGGPTSGGYTF.

The CDR3 bases are TGCGCCAGCAGCTACACTAGCGGGGGTTACAATGAGCAGTTCTTC. Protein sequence: CASSYTSGGYNEQFF. V usage is TRBV5-1 and J usage is TRBJ2-1; the match to TRBD2 covers 11 bases. The CDR3 has 15 amino acids. V gave up 3 bases and J gave up 4 bases; unmatched junction bases: 3. CDR1 is SGHRS, CDR2 YFSETQ, per germline.

The CDR3 loop is CASSIGVVRNTIYF. As DNA, the CDR3 is TGTGCCAGCAGCATAGGGGTTGTTCGAAACACCATATATTTT. This chain connects TRBV28 to TRBJ1-3, with a tentative D call TRBD1 (5 bases). The length of the CDR3 is 14 residues. Germline CDR1 reads MDHEN; CDR2 reads SYDVKM. Deletions cut 6 bases from V and 5 bases from J, with 14 bases between.

The rearrangement links TRBV4-1 to TRBJ1-2; the D is unclear. CDR1 is MGHRA, CDR2 YSYEKL, per germline. The CDR3 runs 15 residues. Deletions cut 4 bases from V and 0 bases from J, with 12 bases between. The CDR3 sequence: CASSPITGANYGYTF. The CDR3 DNA follows: TGCGCCAGCAGCCCGATCACGGGAGCTAACTATGGCTACACCTTC.

J is TRBJ2-5 and V is TRBV6-4, with 11 positions matching TRBD2. Germline-derived CDR1 and CDR2 are MRHNA and SNTAGT. V lost 4 bases to trimming and J lost 1 base; unmatched junction nucleotides: 5. This CDR3 region has 16 residues. The CDR3 reads CASSAPSGRSQETQYF. DNA for the CDR3: TGTGCCAGCAGTGCGCCTAGCGGGAGGTCCCAAGAGACCCAGTACTTC.

The V and J genes are TRBV6-5 and TRBJ2-2, with D uncertain. The CDR3 runs to 13 residues. Trimming stripped 7 bases from V and 4 bases from J, with 10 bases between. The germline gives CDR1 MNHEY, CDR2 SVGAGI. The DNA of the CDR3 is TGTGCCAGCATCCCTCGAAGCACCGGGGAGCTGTTTTTT. It is translated as CASIPRSTGELFF.

The CDR3 DNA follows: TGTGCCAGCTCATCGGACGCCGGGGGCGGTGGCTACACCTTC. Encoded protein: CASSSDAGGGGYTF. This chain uses TRBV18 with TRBJ1-2; D possibly corresponds to TRBD1 (6 bases). Trimming shortened V by 5 bases and J by 7 bases, and 17 bases separated the two germline ends. In germline, CDR1 is KGHSH, CDR2 LQKENI. The CDR3 spans 14 residues.

The chain links TRBV7-9 to TRBJ1-6; 10 bases fit TRBD1. V was pared by 3 bases and J by 8 bases, with 1 base of the junction left unmatched. CDR1 is SEHNR and CDR2 is FQNEAQ in the germline V gene (reference sequence). The CDR3 covers 14 residues. The CDR3 DNA reads TGTGCCAGCAGCTTGGGGACAGGGGATTCACCCCTCCACTTT. Translation: CASSLGTGDSPLHF. The entire variable domain, with the rest obtained from reference TRBV7-9 and TRBJ1-6, is as follows: DTGVSQNPRHKITKRGQNVTFRCDPISEHNRLYWYRQTLGQGPEFLTYFQNEAQLEKSRLLSDRFSAERPKGSFSTLEIQRTEQGDSAMYLCASSLGTGDSPLHFGNGTRLTVT.

As regards this clone: Additional DNA sequences in this sample encode the identical CDR3. This chain connects TRBV7-3 to TRBJ2-5; D possibly corresponds to TRBD2 (5 bases). V lost 5 bases and J lost 5, with 15 bases in between. CDR1 is SGHTA and CDR2 is FQGTGA in the germline V gene. This CDR3 has 14 amino acids. CDR3 protein: CASSPSGSGETQYF. The CDR3 region has the DNA TGTGCCAGCAGCCCCTCTGGTTCGGGGGAGACCCAGTACTTC.

In its sample, this clone was seen once. The gene calls are TRBV18 and TRBJ2-5, with D maybe TRBD1 (6 bases). Germline V gene lookup returns CDR1 KGHSH and CDR2 LQKENI. Trimming pared 3 bases from V and 5 bases from J, leaving 16 bases between. The CDR3 has 15 residues. This CDR3 is CASSPISGEKETQYF. The DNA of the CDR3 is TGTGCCAGCTCACCCATTTCAGGGGAGAAGGAGACCCAGTACTTC.

There are a few counts of this clone. The same CDR3 is also encoded by other DNA sequences in this sample. The chain uses TRBV7-3 and TRBJ1-1; D possibly corresponds to TRBD1 (5 bases). The V end was cut by 5 bases, the J end by 1 base, with 8 bases between. There are 13 residues in the CDR3. Germline V gives CDR1 SGHTA, CDR2 FQGTGA. In DNA form, the CDR3 reads TGTGCCAGCAGCCTGACAGCGAACACTGAAGCTTTCTTT. Translated: CASSLTANTEAFF.

The CDR3 here is CASSRTSGTGELFF. In DNA, the CDR3 is TGTGCCAGCAGCCGGACTAGCGGCACCGGGGAGCTGTTTTTT. The rearrangement uses TRBV9 and TRBJ2-2, with 10 positions matching TRBD2. The CDR3 totals 14 residues. Germline V CDR1 and CDR2: SGDLS, YYNGEE. V was pared by 4 bases and J by 4 bases, with 1 base of the junction left unmatched.

This chain uses TRBV7-2 with TRBJ2-1; TRBD2 aligns across 7 bases. The V gene end was trimmed by 8 bases and the J gene end by 8 bases; junction bases not matched to a gene: 18. Germline CDR1 is SGHTA and CDR2 is FQGNSA. The CDR3 covers 16 residues. CDR3 residues: CASSRWGGRPIDEQFF. In nucleotides, the CDR3 is TGTGCCAGCTCCCGTTGGGGGGGAAGGCCCATTGATGAGCAGTTCTTC.

The V gene is TRBV6-1, the J gene TRBJ2-1; 7 bases are shared with TRBD1. V shed 3 bases, J shed 4 bases, and the junction held 9 bases outside the gene matches. The CDR3 is 16 amino acids. Per germline, CDR1 MNHNS and CDR2 SASEGT. The CDR3 loop is CASSEQGERPYNEQFF. CDR3 coding DNA: TGTGCCAGCAGTGAGCAGGGGGAAAGACCTTACAATGAGCAGTTCTTC.

The rearrangement links TRBV28 to TRBJ2-1; D is uncertain. The CDR3 is made up of 12 amino acids. Trimming cost V 7 bases and J 7 bases, with 11 bases left between them. Germline V gene sequence: CDR1 MDHEN, CDR2 SYDVKM. The CDR3 coding sequence is TGTGCCAGCACCGACCGAGGTAATGAGCAGTTCTTC. This codes for CASTDRGNEQFF.

Points on this clone: The same CDR3 also results from other DNA sequences found in this sample. The rearrangement links TRBV28 to TRBJ1-2, with 9 bases fitting TRBD1. Germline loops: CDR1 MDHEN, CDR2 SYDVKM. This CDR3 is built from 13 residues. J gave up 3 bases and V 5 bases, and 1 base lay outside the gene matches. This CDR3 is CASSRDRDYGYTF. CDR3 DNA sequence: TGTGCCAGCAGTCGGGACAGGGACTATGGCTACACCTTC.

V usage is TRBV5-1 and J usage is TRBJ2-3; D unclear. From germline, CDR1 is SGHRS and CDR2 YFSETQ. This CDR3 has 17 amino acids. The V and J ends lost 1 base and 0 bases respectively, with 15 bases between them. CDR3 residues: CASSLRGRTASTDTQYF. In nucleotides, the CDR3 is TGCGCCAGCAGCTTGCGCGGCCGTACCGCTAGCACAGATACGCAGTATTTT.

The chain joins TRBV5-4 to TRBJ1-1, with TRBD1 matching 7 bases. This CDR3 contains 13 residues. The V gene end was trimmed by 4 bases and the J gene end by 6 bases; junction bases not matched to a gene: 6. Germline V gene data show CDR1 as SGHNT and CDR2 as YYREEE (reference sequence). The CDR3 DNA reads TGTGCCAGCAGCCTCGACAGGGTCGCTGAAGCTTTCTTT. Amino acids: CASSLDRVAEAFF.

In its sample, this clone was seen a few times. J is TRBJ1-1 and V is TRBV5-6; 7 bases are shared with TRBD1. The CDR3 loop spans 14 amino acids. Germline V gives CDR1 SGHDT, CDR2 YYEEEE. V gave up 4 bases and J gave up 5 bases; unmatched junction bases: 8. This CDR3 is CASSRQGASTEAFF. The DNA of the CDR3 is TGTGCCAGCAGCCGACAGGGAGCATCGACTGAAGCTTTCTTT. The full variable domain, its missing parts supplied by reference TRBV5-6 and TRBJ1-1, is DAGVTQSPTHLIKTRGQQVTLRCSPKSGHDTVSWYQQALGQGPQFIFQYYEEEERQRGNFPDRFSGHQFPNYSSELNVNALLLGDSALYLCASSRQGASTEAFFGQGTRLTVV.

The J gene is TRBJ2-2, the V gene TRBV19; unclear D gene. There are 14 residues in the CDR3. Looked up from germline, CDR1 is LNHDA and CDR2 is SQIVND (reference sequence). V was shortened by 5 bases and J by 3 bases, with 10 bases between the two germline ends. For the CDR3, the DNA is TGTGCCAGTAGTTCTCGGACGGACACCGGGGAGCTGTTTTTT. Residues: CASSSRTDTGELFF. The whole variable domain, filled in from reference TRBV19 and TRBJ2-2, reads DGGITQSPKYLFRKEGQNVTLSCEQNLNHDAMYWYRQDPGQGLRLIYYSQIVNDFQKGDIAEGYSVSREKKESFPLTVTSAQKNPTAFYLCASSSRTDTGELFFGEGSRLTVL.

V usage is TRBV6-1 and J usage is TRBJ2-7, with 13 bases aligning to TRBD2. The V gene's germline CDR1 is MNHNS and CDR2 SASEGT. The CDR3 sequence is 17 residues long. V lost 2 bases, J lost 4 bases, and 8 bases stayed unmatched. Here the CDR3 reads CASSETPLLAGGYEQYF. The CDR3 region has the DNA TGTGCCAGCAGTGAAACCCCATTACTAGCGGGAGGGTACGAGCAGTACTTC.

This clone appeared a few times. The J gene is TRBJ1-1, the V gene TRBV19; D remains unclear. Germline loops: CDR1 LNHDA, CDR2 SQIVND (reference sequence). V gave up 4 bases and J gave up 5 bases, with 14 bases separating them. This CDR3 contains 14 residues. CDR3 nucleotide sequence: TGTGCCAGTAGTAAGCTCAGCGCCGGGACTGAAGCTTTCTTT. Its protein product is CASSKLSAGTEAFF.

This clone was seen just once. The DNA is omitted, as the CDR3 cannot be located on it reliably, and the CDR3 follows TCRdb's listing. The chain combines TRBV18 with TRBJ2-1. Germline V CDR1 and CDR2: KGHSH, LQKENI. The CDR3 spans 13 amino acids, including both terminal residues. This chain's CDR3 is CASSVGPGNEQFF.

CDR3 residues: CASSPSGAAGYTF. In nucleotides, the CDR3 is TGTGCCAGCAGCCCTTCGGGCGCGGCGGGCTACACCTTC. The V and J genes are TRBV14 and TRBJ1-2; D not resolved. Trimming left V 4 bases short and J 8 bases short, with 14 bases between. Germline V CDR1 and CDR2: SGHDN, FVKESK. CDR3 size: 13 residues.

V and J are TRBV10-1 and TRBJ2-7, with D uncertain. CDR1 and CDR2 from the germline V gene are WNHNN and SYGVQD (reference sequence). V lost 4 bases and J lost 4, with 11 bases in between. This CDR3 is built from 13 residues. DNA of the CDR3: TGCGCCAGCAGTGGCGCCAGACCGTACGAGCAGTACTTC. Protein product: CASSGARPYEQYF.

This sequence joins TRBV18 and TRBJ2-1, with TRBD2 matching over 8 bases. Germline V CDR1 and CDR2: KGHSH, LQKENI. The CDR3 has 15 residues. Trimming at V came to 6 bases and at J to 6 bases, leaving 10 bases not matched to a gene. CDR3 sequence: CASSPGLGGINEQFF. CDR3 DNA sequence: TGTGCCAGCTCCCCGGGACTAGGCGGAATCAATGAGCAGTTCTTC.